Reported below is one T cell receptor beta chain. Its antigen is not identified. The PCR ran on 60 Vbeta and 13 Jbeta primers. This table comes from immunoSEQ multiplex PCR, and its TCRdb copy is limited to in-frame clones, with some not included. Of fewer than 150,000 clones in the sample, around 83% were seen once. The entry originates in a study of cytomegalovirus exposure and HLA in healthy donors. Study-wide results and limits: Versus the approximately 700-donor mean, an Asian-associated ancestry cluster reportedly showed fewer N-insertions in a later analysis.

This CDR3 has 16 amino acids. J lost 2 bases, V lost 2 bases, and 7 bases had no gene match. Germline assignment: CDR1 SGHDN and CDR2 FVKESK. Sequenced input: PBMCs. The receptor was isolated from a woman between 25 and 40 years old in good health and CMV-seropositive. V and J are TRBV14 and TRBJ2-3, with TRBD2 identical over 7 bases. The chain's CDR3 is CASSQHGGTLTDTQYF. The CDR3 nucleotides are TGTGCCAGCAGCCAACACGGGGGGACCCTCACAGATACGCAGTATTTT.